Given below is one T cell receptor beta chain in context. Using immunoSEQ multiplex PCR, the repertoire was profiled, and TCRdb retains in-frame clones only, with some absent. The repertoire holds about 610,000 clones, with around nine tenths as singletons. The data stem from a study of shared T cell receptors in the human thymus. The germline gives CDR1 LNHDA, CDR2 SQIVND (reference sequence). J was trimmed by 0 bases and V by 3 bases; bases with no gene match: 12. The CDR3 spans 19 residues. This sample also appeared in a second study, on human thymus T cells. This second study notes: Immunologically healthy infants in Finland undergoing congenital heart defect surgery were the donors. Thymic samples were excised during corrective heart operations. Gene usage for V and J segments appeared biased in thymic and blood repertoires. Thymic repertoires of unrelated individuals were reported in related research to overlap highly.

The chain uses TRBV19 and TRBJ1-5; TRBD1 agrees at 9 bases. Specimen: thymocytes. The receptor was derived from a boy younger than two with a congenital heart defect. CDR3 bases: TGTGCCAGTAGTATGCCTGGACAGGGGCGGAGGTATAGCAATCAGCCCCAGCATTTT. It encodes CASSMPGQGRRYSNQPQHF.